These 27 T cell receptor beta chains were sequenced from one sample in a study of cytomegalovirus exposure and HLA in healthy donors. PCR employed 60 Vbeta and 13 Jbeta primers. Using immunoSEQ multiplex PCR, the repertoire was profiled, and TCRdb retains in-frame clones only, with some absent. The sample shows about 160,000 clones, 70% to 85% of them seen only once. Sequencing input: PBMCs. All receptors derive from a man aged 25-45 years in good health and CMV-seropositive.

The chain employs TRBV2 and TRBJ2-1; no definite D call. The CDR3 has 12 residues. V lost 3 bases and J lost 5, with 5 bases in between. Per germline, CDR1 SNHLY and CDR2 FYNNEI. The DNA for the CDR3 is TGTGCCAGCAGTGAGGAGAACAATGAGCAGTTCTTC. This codes for CASSEENNEQFF.

The chain carries TRBV6-5 and TRBJ2-7; 7 bases are shared with TRBD1. V lost 2 bases, J lost 3 bases, and 1 base stayed unmatched. This CDR3 region has 13 residues. Looked up from germline, CDR1 is MNHEY and CDR2 is SVGAGI. For the CDR3, the DNA is TGTGCCAGCAGTTACGGGGACAGCTACGAGCAGTACTTC. As protein: CASSYGDSYEQYF.

The chain links TRBV28 to TRBJ1-3; the D gene is possibly TRBD1 (5 bases). Trimming pared 6 bases from V and 3 bases from J, leaving 18 bases between. Germline CDR1 is MDHEN and CDR2 is SYDVKM. The CDR3 consists of 16 residues. In DNA form, the CDR3 reads TGTGCCAGCAGAAGTTTCGGTGGTCAGGGTGGAAACACCATATATTTT. This gives the protein CASRSFGGQGGNTIYF. Complete variable domain (other parts from reference TRBV28 and TRBJ1-3): DVKVTQSSRYLVKRTGEKVFLECVQDMDHENMFWYRQDPGLGLRLIYFSYDVKMKEKGDIPEGYSVSREKKERFSLILESASTNQTSMYLCASRSFGGQGGNTIYFGEGSWLTVV.

This clone was counted only a few times. The V call is TRBV7-9, the J call TRBJ2-3; D unclear. This CDR3 has 15 residues. The germline V and J ends were trimmed by 3 bases and 1 base, with 11 bases remaining between them. Germline values: CDR1 SEHNR, CDR2 FQNEAQ (reference sequence). The chain's CDR3 is CASSLERIRTDTQYF. In DNA form, the CDR3 reads TGTGCCAGCAGCTTGGAGAGGATACGCACAGATACGCAGTATTTT.

V gene TRBV10-3 combines with J gene TRBJ2-5; TRBD1 aligns across 7 bases. After removal of 6 bases from V and 5 bases from J, the junction contained 6 bases not matched to a gene. Germline CDR1 and CDR2: ENHRY and SYGVKD. This CDR3 has 13 amino acids. The CDR3 DNA reads as TGTGCCATCAGAGGGCAGGGGGTGGAGACCCAGTACTTC. Its protein product is CAIRGQGVETQYF.

The chain is built from TRBV5-1 and TRBJ2-7; TRBD2 matches at 8 bases. Germline CDR1 and CDR2: SGHRS and YFSETQ. The CDR3 is 16 residues long. The trim removed 4 bases at V and 2 bases at J, leaving 11 bases unmatched. CDR3 nucleotides: TGCGCCAGCAGCCCAGAAACGGGGGGGCCAACCTACGAGCAGTACTTC. Translating gives CASSPETGGPTYEQYF.

This clone was seen a handful of times. CDR3 in DNA: TGTGCCAGCAGTTTAGGGCGGGGGGCCTCCTACGAGCAGTACTTC. This gives the protein CASSLGRGASYEQYF. The chain employs TRBV27 and TRBJ2-7; TRBD2 aligns across 8 bases. The CDR3 is 15 residues long. Germline V gives CDR1 MNHEY, CDR2 SMNVEV (reference sequence). J lost 0 bases, V lost 2 bases, and 3 bases had no gene match.

The CDR3 region is CASSSPLAPYNEQFF. The CDR3 DNA sequence: TGTGCCAGCAGCTCTCCACTAGCGCCATACAATGAGCAGTTCTTC. The chain has TRBV11-3 and TRBJ2-1; 7 nucleotides align to TRBD2. Germline V gene lookup returns CDR1 SGHNT and CDR2 YENEEA. This CDR3 has 15 amino acids. Trimming took 4 bases from V and 4 from J; bases not matched to a gene: 7.

The chain recombines TRBV25-1 with TRBJ1-6, with 8 nucleotides matching TRBD1. There are 18 residues in the CDR3. Germline CDR1 and CDR2: MGHDK and SYGVNS. Trimming took 3 bases from V and 0 from J; bases not matched to a gene: 7. The CDR3 sequence: CASSEMRDRSSYNSPLHF. The DNA of the CDR3 is TGTGCCAGCAGTGAGATGCGGGACAGGAGCTCCTATAATTCACCCCTCCACTTT.

The chain is built from TRBV9 and TRBJ1-6; 7 nucleotides line up with TRBD1. The germline V gene has CDR1 SGDLS and CDR2 YYNGEE. The ends lost 3 bases at V and 9 bases at J; junction bases unmatched: 9. The CDR3 runs to 15 residues. CDR3 nucleotides: TGTGCCAGCAGCGCCCAGGGGGGCTATGGTTCACCCCTCCACTTT. Translation gives CASSAQGGYGSPLHF.

The chain links TRBV5-1 to TRBJ2-3; D remains ambiguous. Looked up from germline, CDR1 is SGHRS and CDR2 is YFSETQ. Trimming took off 2 bases at V and 4 bases at J, with 11 bases between the two ends. The CDR3 extends over 14 amino acids. The CDR3 sequence: CASSFPGLADTQYF. The DNA of the CDR3 is TGCGCCAGCAGCTTCCCCGGGTTGGCAGATACGCAGTATTTT.

The genes are TRBV29-1 and TRBJ1-1; a weak D match, TRBD1 (6 bases). V lost 7 bases and J 0 bases, leaving 12 bases between the germline ends. CDR3 length: 13 amino acids. Germline V gives CDR1 SQVTM, CDR2 ANQGSEA. The CDR3 nucleotides are TGCAGCGCCGTCGGACAGATGAACACTGAAGCTTTCTTT. Encoded protein: CSAVGQMNTEAFF.

This sequence joins TRBV5-6 and TRBJ1-4; 8 nucleotides agree with TRBD1. The germline V gene encodes CDR1 SGHDT and CDR2 YYEEEE. V lost 4 bases and J lost 3; bases outside the gene matches: 8. The CDR3 contains 16 residues. The CDR3 is CASSPDRGSPNEKLFF. The CDR3 coding sequence is TGTGCCAGCAGCCCAGACAGGGGATCCCCTAATGAAAAACTGTTTTTT.

This sequence joins TRBV7-2 and TRBJ2-1; possible D gene TRBD1, 7 bases. CDR3 length equals 14 residues. Germline V lookup: CDR1 SGHTA, CDR2 FQGNSA. V was shortened by 5 bases and J by 8 bases, with 16 bases between the two germline ends. The CDR3 nucleotides are TGTGCCAGCAGCGTCAGGGGGGCTAACGATGAGCAGTTCTTC. Encoded protein: CASSVRGANDEQFF.

The V gene is TRBV11-3, the J gene TRBJ2-5, with 9 bases that match TRBD2. J lost 5 bases, V lost 5 bases, and 12 bases had no gene match. Germline V gives CDR1 SGHNT, CDR2 YENEEA. There are 16 residues in the CDR3. The CDR3 spells CASSQQGRGGFETQYF. The CDR3 DNA reads TGTGCCAGCAGCCAACAGGGGCGGGGGGGGTTCGAGACCCAGTACTTC.

This sequence joins TRBV29-1 and TRBJ2-1; 8 bases map to TRBD2. Germline assignment: CDR1 SQVTM and CDR2 ANQGSEA. The CDR3 has 11 residues. J lost 10 bases, V lost 3 bases, and 2 bases had no gene match. The CDR3 protein is CSVDGGDEQFF. The CDR3 DNA is TGCAGCGTTGACGGGGGGGACGAGCAGTTCTTC.

The rearrangement links TRBV10-2 to TRBJ1-6; D call uncertain. The germline CDR1 and CDR2 sequences are WSHSY and SAAADI. This CDR3 comprises 13 residues. V was cut by 6 bases and J by 0 bases, with 3 bases left in between. CDR3 in amino acids: CASRSSYNSPLHF. Here the CDR3 DNA reads TGCGCCAGCAGGAGCTCCTATAATTCACCCCTCCACTTT.

The chain recombines TRBV5-4 with TRBJ2-7; D not certain. Deletions cut 3 bases from V and 1 base from J, with 11 bases between. CDR1 is SGHNT and CDR2 is YYREEE in the germline V gene (reference sequence). The CDR3 covers 14 residues. This chain's CDR3 is CASSSPEQSYEQYF. The CDR3 DNA reads TGTGCCAGCAGCTCCCCTGAACAGTCCTACGAGCAGTACTTC.

The chain is built from TRBV7-6 and TRBJ2-3, with TRBD2 as a possible D gene (5 bases). CDR1 is SGHVS and CDR2 is FNYEAQ in the germline V gene. The CDR3 has 15 residues. V was shortened by 1 base and J by 0 bases, with 8 bases between the two germline ends. CDR3 in DNA: TGTGCCAGCAGCTTAGAAGCGGCTAGCACAGATACGCAGTATTTT. It specifies CASSLEAASTDTQYF.

The chain links TRBV5-4 to TRBJ1-2; the D gene is possibly TRBD1 (6 bases). V shed 4 bases and J shed 5 bases, with 12 bases lying between them. This CDR3 is built from 13 residues. CDR1 and CDR2 from the germline V gene are SGHNT and YYREEE (reference sequence). CDR3: CASSPTGIYGYTF. DNA of the CDR3: TGTGCCAGCAGCCCGACAGGAATATATGGCTACACCTTC.

V and J are TRBV5-1 and TRBJ1-1; possible D gene TRBD1, 6 bases. The germline V gene encodes CDR1 SGHRS and CDR2 YFSETQ. Trimming took off 3 bases at V and 1 base at J, with 7 bases between the two ends. The CDR3 runs to 13 residues. The CDR3 sequence: CASSWDTNTEAFF. CDR3 in DNA: TGCGCCAGCAGCTGGGACACGAACACTGAAGCTTTCTTT. Variable domain in full (rest from reference TRBV5-1 and TRBJ1-1): KAGVTQTPRYLIKTRGQQVTLSCSPISGHRSVSWYQQTPGQGLQFLFEYFSETQRNKGNFPGRFSGRQFSNSRSEMNVSTLELGDSALYLCASSWDTNTEAFFGQGTRLTVV.

The sample holds a few counts of this clone. This sequence joins TRBV4-3 and TRBJ1-2; 10 nucleotides match TRBD1. V was clipped by 1 base and J by 3 bases; unmatched bases: 2. This CDR3 has 15 residues. The V gene's germline CDR1 is LGHNA and CDR2 YSLEER. The CDR3 here is CASSQGQGAYYGYTF. In nucleotides, the CDR3 is TGCGCCAGCAGCCAAGGACAGGGGGCATACTATGGCTACACCTTC.

The chain links TRBV10-3 to TRBJ2-2, with 7 bases matching TRBD1. The CDR3 has 14 amino acids. V lost 11 bases and J lost 1; bases outside the gene matches: 7. Germline V gene lookup returns CDR1 ENHRY and CDR2 SYGVKD. The CDR3 region is CAAQGTLNTGELFF. The CDR3 DNA follows: TGTGCCGCACAGGGGACCTTGAACACCGGGGAGCTGTTTTTT.

The chain joins TRBV4-1 to TRBJ2-7, with 10 bases matching TRBD2. V trimming: 2 bases; J trimming: 3 bases; junction bases outside the gene matches: 4. Germline V lookup: CDR1 MGHRA, CDR2 YSYEKL. The CDR3 loop spans 15 amino acids. In nucleotides, the CDR3 is TGCGCCAGCAGCCAACCCGGGACTAGCGACTACGAGCAGTACTTC. It yields the protein CASSQPGTSDYEQYF.

The chain is built from TRBV5-4 and TRBJ2-5; 7 bases match TRBD1. Germline loops: CDR1 SGHNT, CDR2 YYREEE (reference sequence). This CDR3 contains 13 residues. Trimming at V came to 4 bases and at J to 1 base, leaving 1 base not matched to a gene. The CDR3 region is CASSRDSQETQYF. In nucleotides, the CDR3 is TGTGCCAGCAGCCGGGACAGCCAAGAGACCCAGTACTTC.

The chain combines TRBV5-1 with TRBJ1-1; perhaps TRBD1 as D (5 bases). V was shortened by 0 bases and J by 2 bases, with 11 bases between the two germline ends. This CDR3 comprises 15 residues. From germline, CDR1 is SGHRS and CDR2 YFSETQ. DNA of the CDR3: TGCGCCAGCAGCTTGGCCTTAACAGGTAACACTGAAGCTTTCTTT. Encoded protein: CASSLALTGNTEAFF.

About this clone itself: This sample also contains other DNA sequences that code for the same CDR3. This chain links TRBV30 with TRBJ2-5; no definite D call. The germline gives CDR1 GTSNPN, CDR2 SVGIG (reference sequence). CDR3 length: 11 residues. The V end lost 3 bases, the J end lost 4 bases, and 6 bases lay between the germline ends. This CDR3 is CAWSLLETQYF. The CDR3 DNA sequence: TGTGCCTGGAGCTTGTTAGAGACCCAGTACTTC. Full variable domain (remainder filled in from reference TRBV30 and TRBJ2-5): SQTIHQWPATLVQPVGSPLSLECTVEGTSNPNLYWYRQAAGRGLQLLFYSVGIGQISSEVPQNLSASRPQDRQFILSSKKLLLSDSGFYLCAWSLLETQYFGPGTRLLVL.